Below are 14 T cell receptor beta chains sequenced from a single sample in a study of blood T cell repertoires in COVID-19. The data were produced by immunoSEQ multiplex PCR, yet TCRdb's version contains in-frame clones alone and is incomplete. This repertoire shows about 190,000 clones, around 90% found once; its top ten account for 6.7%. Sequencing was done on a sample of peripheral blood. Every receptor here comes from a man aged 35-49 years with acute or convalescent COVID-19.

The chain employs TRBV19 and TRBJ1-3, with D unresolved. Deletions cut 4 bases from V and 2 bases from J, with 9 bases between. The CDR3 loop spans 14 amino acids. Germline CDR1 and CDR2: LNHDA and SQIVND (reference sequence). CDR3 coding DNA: TGTGCCAGTAGTACCAGGACTGCTGGAAACACCATATATTTT. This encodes CASSTRTAGNTIYF. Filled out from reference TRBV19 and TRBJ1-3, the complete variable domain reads DGGITQSPKYLFRKEGQNVTLSCEQNLNHDAMYWYRQDPGQGLRLIYYSQIVNDFQKGDIAEGYSVSREKKESFPLTVTSAQKNPTAFYLCASSTRTAGNTIYFGEGSWLTVV.

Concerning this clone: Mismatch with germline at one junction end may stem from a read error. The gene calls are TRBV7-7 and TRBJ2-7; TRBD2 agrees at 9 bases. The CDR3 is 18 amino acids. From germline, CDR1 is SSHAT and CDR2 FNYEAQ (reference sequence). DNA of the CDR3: TGTGCTAGCAGCTTAGGAGCGGGGGGTTCAAGGAGCTCCTACGAGCAGTACTTC. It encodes CASSLGAGGSRSSYEQYF. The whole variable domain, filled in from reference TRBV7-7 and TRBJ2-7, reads GAGVSQSPRYKVTKRGQDVTLRCDPISSHATLYWYQQALGQGPEFLTYFNYEAQPDKSGLPSDRFSAERPEGSISTLTIQRTEQRDSAMYRCASSLGAGGSRSSYEQYFGPGTRLTVT.

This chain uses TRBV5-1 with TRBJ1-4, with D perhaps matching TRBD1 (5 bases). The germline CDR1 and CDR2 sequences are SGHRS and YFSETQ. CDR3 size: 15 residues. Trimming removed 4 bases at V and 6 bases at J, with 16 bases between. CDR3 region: CASSINLGGYEKLFF. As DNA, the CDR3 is TGCGCCAGCAGCATCAACCTCGGGGGATATGAAAAACTGTTTTTT.

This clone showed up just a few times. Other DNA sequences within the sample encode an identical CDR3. The CDR3 coding sequence is TGTGCCAGCAGCTTACCAGGCTCCTACGAGCAGTACTTC. Its protein is CASSLPGSYEQYF. The chain couples TRBV7-9 to TRBJ2-7; D gene uncertain. The CDR3 covers 13 residues. CDR1 and CDR2 (germline): SEHNR, FQNEAQ (reference sequence). V was clipped by 2 bases and J by 0 bases, with 5 bases between them.

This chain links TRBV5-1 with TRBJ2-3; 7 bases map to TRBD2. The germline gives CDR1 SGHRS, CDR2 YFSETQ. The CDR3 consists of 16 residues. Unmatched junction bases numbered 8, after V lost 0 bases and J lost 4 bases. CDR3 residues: CASSLGTGRRADTQYF. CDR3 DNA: TGCGCCAGCAGCTTGGGGACCGGGAGGCGGGCAGATACGCAGTATTTT.

CDR3 bases: TGTGCCAGCAGCCCCTCTCCGCTAGCGGGGGTCGGTGAGACCCAGTACTTC. It encodes CASSPSPLAGVGETQYF. The chain has TRBV4-2 and TRBJ2-5; 10 bases align to TRBD2. Germline V CDR1 and CDR2: LGHNA, YNFKEQ. This CDR3 spans 17 amino acids. The J segment lost 5 bases and the V segment lost 4 bases, leaving 13 bases of the junction unmatched.

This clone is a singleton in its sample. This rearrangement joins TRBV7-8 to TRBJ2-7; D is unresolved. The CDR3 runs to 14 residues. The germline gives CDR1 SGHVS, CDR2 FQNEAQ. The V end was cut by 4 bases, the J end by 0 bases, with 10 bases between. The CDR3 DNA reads TGTGCCAGCAGCTATCCGGTCGTCTCCTACGAGCAGTACTTC. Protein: CASSYPVVSYEQYF.

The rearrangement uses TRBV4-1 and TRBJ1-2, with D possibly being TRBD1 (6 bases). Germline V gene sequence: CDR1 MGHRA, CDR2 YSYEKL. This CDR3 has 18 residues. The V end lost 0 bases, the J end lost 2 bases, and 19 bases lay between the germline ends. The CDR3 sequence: CASSQDRAGVEVNYGYTF. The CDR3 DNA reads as TGCGCCAGCAGCCAAGACCGGGCAGGGGTTGAAGTAAACTATGGCTACACCTTC.

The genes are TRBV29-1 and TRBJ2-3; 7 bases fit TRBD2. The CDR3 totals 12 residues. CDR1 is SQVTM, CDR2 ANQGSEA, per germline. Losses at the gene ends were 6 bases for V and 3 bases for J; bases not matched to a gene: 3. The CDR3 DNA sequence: TGCAGCGTCCGCGGGGGTACAGATACGCAGTATTTT. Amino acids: CSVRGGTDTQYF.

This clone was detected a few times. The CDR3 sequence: CSASSGEWSGANVLTF. The CDR3 DNA is TGCAGTGCTAGTTCAGGGGAGTGGTCTGGGGCCAACGTCCTGACTTTC. The J gene is TRBJ2-6, the V gene TRBV20-1, with D possibly TRBD1 on 6 matching bases. V was pared by 3 bases and J by 1 base, with 13 bases between. Germline CDR1 and CDR2: DFQATT and SNEGSKA (reference sequence). This CDR3 is built from 16 residues.

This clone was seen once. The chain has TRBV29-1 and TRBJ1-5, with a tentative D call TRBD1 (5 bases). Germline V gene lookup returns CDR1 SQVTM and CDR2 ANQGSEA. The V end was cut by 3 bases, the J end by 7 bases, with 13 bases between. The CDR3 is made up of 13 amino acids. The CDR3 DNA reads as TGCAGCGTTGAGGACAATGTTGGCCAGCCCCAGCATTTT. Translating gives CSVEDNVGQPQHF.

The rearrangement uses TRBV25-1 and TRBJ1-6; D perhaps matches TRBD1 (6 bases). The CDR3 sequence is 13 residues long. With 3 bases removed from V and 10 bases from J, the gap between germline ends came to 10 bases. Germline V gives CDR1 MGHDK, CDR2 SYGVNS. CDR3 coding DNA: TGTGCCAGCAGTGAGGGGGCCGGGTCACCCCTCCACTTT. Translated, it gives CASSEGAGSPLHF.

For the CDR3, the DNA is TGTGCCAGCAGCTTATACGGAGCTCCAGGGGATACGCAGTATTTT. Its protein product is CASSLYGAPGDTQYF. The J gene is TRBJ2-3, the V gene TRBV7-2, with D possibly matching TRBD1 (5 bases). CDR1 and CDR2 from the germline V gene are SGHTA and FQGNSA. There are 15 residues in the CDR3. V lost 2 bases to trimming and J lost 6 bases, with 15 bases between them.

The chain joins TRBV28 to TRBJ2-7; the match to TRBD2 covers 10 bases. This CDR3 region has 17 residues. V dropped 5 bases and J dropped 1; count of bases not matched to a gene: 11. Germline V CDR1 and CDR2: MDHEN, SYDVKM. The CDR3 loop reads CASSLNWASGGSYEQYF. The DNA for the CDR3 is TGTGCCAGCAGTCTAAATTGGGCTAGCGGGGGTTCCTACGAGCAGTACTTC.